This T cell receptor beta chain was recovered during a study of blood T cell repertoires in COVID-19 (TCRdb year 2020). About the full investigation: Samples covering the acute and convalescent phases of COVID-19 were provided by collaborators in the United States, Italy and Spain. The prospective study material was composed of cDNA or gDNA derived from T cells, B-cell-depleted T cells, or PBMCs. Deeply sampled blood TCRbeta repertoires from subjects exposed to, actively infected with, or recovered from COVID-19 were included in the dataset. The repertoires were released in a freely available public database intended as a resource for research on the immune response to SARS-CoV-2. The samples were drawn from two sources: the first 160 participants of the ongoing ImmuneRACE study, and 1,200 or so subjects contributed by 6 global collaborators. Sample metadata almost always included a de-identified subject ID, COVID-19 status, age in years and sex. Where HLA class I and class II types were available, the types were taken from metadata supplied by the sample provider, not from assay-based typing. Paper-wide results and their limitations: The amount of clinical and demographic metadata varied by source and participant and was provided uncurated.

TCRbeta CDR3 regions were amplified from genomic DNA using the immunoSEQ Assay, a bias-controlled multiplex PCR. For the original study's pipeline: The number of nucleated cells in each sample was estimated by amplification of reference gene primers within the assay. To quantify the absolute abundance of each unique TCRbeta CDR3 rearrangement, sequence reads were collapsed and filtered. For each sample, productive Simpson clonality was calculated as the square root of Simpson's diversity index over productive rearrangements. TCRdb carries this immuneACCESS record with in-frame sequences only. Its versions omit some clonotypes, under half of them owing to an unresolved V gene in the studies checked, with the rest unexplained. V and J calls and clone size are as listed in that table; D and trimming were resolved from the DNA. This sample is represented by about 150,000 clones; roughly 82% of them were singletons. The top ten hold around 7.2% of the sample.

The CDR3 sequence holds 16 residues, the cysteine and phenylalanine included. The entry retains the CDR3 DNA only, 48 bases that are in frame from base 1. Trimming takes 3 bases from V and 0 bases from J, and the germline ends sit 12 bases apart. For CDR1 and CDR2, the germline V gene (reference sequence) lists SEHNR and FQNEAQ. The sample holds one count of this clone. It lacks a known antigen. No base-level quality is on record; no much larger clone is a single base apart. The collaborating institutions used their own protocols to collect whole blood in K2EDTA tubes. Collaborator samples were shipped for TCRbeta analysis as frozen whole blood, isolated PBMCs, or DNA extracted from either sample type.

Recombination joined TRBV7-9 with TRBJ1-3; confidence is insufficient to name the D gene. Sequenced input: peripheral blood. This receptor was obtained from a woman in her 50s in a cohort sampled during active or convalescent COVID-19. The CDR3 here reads CASSLSAAVSGNTIYF. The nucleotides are TGTGCCAGCAGCTTGAGCGCGGCCGTCTCTGGAAACACCATATATTTT. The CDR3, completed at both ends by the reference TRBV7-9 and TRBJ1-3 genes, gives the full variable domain DTGVSQNPRHKITKRGQNVTFRCDPISEHNRLYWYRQTLGQGPEFLTYFQNEAQLEKSRLLSDRFSAERPKGSFSTLEIQRTEQGDSAMYLCASSLSAAVSGNTIYFGEGSWLTVV.